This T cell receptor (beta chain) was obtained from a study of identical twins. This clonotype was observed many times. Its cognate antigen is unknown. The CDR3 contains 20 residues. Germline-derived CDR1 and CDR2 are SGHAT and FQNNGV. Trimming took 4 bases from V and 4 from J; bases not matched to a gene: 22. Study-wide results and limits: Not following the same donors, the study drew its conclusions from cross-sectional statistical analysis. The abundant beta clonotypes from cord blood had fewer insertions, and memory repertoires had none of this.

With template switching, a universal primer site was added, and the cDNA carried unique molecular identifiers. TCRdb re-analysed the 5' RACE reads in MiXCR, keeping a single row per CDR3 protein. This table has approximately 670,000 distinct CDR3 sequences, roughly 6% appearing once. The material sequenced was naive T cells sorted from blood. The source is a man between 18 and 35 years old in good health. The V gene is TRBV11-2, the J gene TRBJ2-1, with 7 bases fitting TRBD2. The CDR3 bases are TGTGCCAGCAGCTCGTCAACTAGGAAGGTTCTAGCGGCCTCATACAATGAGCAGTTCTTC. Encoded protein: CASSSSTRKVLAASYNEQFF.